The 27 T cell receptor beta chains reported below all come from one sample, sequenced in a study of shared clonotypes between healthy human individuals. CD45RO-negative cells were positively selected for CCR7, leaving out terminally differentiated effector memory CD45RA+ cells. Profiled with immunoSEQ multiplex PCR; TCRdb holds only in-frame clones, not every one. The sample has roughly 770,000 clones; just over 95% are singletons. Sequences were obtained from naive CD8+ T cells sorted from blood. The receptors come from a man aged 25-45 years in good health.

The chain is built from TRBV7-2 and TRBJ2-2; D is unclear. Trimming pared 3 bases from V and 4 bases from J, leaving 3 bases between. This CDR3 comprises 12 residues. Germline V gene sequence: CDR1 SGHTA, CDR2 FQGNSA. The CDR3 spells CASSFITGELFF. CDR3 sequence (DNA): TGTGCCAGCAGCTTCATCACCGGGGAGCTGTTTTTT.

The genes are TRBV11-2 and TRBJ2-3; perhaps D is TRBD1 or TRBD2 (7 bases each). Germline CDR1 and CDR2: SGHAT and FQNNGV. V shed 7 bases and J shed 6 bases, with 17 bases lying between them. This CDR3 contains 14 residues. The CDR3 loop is CASTSPQGGDTQYF. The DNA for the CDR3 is TGTGCCAGCACCTCCCCCCAGGGGGGGGATACGCAGTATTTT.

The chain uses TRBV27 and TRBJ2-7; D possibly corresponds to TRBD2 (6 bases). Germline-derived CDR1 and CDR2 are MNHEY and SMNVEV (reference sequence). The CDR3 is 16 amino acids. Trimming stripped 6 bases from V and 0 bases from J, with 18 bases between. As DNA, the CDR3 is TGTGCCAGCAGCCCTGACTGGGACTTTAGCTCCTACGAGCAGTACTTC. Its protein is CASSPDWDFSSYEQYF.

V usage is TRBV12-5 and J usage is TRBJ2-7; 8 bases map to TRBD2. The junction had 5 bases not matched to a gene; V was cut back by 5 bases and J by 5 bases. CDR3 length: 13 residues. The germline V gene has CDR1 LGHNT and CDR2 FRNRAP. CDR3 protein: CASGPPGGNEQYF. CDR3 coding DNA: TGTGCTAGTGGTCCTCCGGGGGGGAACGAGCAGTACTTC.

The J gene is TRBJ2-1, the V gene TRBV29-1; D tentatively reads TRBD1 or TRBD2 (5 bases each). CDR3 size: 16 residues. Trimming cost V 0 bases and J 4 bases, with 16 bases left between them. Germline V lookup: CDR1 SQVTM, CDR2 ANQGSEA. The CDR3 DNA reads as TGCAGCGTTGAAGATGCAGGGACCCCTCCTTACAATGAGCAGTTCTTC. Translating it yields CSVEDAGTPPYNEQFF.

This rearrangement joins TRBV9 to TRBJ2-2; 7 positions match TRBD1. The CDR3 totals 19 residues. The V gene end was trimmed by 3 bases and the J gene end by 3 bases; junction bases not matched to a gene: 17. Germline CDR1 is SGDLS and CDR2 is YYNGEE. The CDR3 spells CASSGTGTAHVIYTGELFF. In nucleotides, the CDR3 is TGTGCCAGCAGCGGGACCGGGACAGCCCACGTTATATACACCGGGGAGCTGTTTTTT.

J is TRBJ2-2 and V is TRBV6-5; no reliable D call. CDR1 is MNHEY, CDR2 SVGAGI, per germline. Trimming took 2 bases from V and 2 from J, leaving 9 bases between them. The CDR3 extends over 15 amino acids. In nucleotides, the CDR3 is TGTGCCAGCAGTTACGGTCCGATTAACACCGGGGAGCTGTTTTTT. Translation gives CASSYGPINTGELFF.

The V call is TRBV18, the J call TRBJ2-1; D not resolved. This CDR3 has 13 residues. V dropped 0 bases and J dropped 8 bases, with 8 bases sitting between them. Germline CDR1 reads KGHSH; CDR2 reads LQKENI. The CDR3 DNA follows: TGTGCCAGCTCACCACCGCAGTACCATGAGCAGTTCTTC. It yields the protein CASSPPQYHEQFF.

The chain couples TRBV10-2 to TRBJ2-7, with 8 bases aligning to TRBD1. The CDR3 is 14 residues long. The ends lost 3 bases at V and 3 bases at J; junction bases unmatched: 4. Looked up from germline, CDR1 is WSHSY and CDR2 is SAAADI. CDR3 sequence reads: CASSEQDRVYEQYF. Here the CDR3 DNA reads TGCGCCAGCAGTGAACAGGACAGGGTCTACGAGCAGTACTTC.

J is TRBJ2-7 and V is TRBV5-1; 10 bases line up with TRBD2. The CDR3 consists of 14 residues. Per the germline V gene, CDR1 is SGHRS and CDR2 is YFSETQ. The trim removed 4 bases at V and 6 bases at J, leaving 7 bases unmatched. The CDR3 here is CASSVSGRAPEQYF. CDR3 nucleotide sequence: TGCGCCAGCAGCGTAAGCGGGAGGGCGCCCGAGCAGTACTTC. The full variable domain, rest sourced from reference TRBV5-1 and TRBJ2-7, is KAGVTQTPRYLIKTRGQQVTLSCSPISGHRSVSWYQQTPGQGLQFLFEYFSETQRNKGNFPGRFSGRQFSNSRSEMNVSTLELGDSALYLCASSVSGRAPEQYFGPGTRLTVT.

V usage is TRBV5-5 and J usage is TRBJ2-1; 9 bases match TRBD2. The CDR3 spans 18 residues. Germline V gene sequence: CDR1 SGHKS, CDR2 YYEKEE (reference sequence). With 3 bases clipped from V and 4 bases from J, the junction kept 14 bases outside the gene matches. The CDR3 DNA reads TGTGCCAGCAGCTACCTCGGTGCGGGAGGGCCGGGGTACAATGAGCAGTTCTTC. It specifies CASSYLGAGGPGYNEQFF.

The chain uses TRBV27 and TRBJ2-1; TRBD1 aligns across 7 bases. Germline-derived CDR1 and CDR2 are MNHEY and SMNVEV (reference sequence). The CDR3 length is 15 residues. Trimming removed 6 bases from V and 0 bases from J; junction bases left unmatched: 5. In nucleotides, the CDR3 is TGTGCCAGCAGGGGGACAGAAAACTCCTACAATGAGCAGTTCTTC. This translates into CASRGTENSYNEQFF.

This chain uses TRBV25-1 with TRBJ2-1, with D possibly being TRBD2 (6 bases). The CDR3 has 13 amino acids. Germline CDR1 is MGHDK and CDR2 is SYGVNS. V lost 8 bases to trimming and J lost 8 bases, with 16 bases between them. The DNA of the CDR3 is TGTGCCAGCTCCTACAACTCGGGGGATGAGCAGTTCTTC. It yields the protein CASSYNSGDEQFF.

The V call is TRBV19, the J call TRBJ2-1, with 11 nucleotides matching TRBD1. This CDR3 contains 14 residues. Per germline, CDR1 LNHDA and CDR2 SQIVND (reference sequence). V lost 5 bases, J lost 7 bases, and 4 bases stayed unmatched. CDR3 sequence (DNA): TGTGCCAGTAGTTTGGGACAGGGGGAGAATGAGCAGTTCTTC. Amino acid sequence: CASSLGQGENEQFF. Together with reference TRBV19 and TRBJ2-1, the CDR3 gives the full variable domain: DGGITQSPKYLFRKEGQNVTLSCEQNLNHDAMYWYRQDPGQGLRLIYYSQIVNDFQKGDIAEGYSVSREKKESFPLTVTSAQKNPTAFYLCASSLGQGENEQFFGPGTRLTVL.

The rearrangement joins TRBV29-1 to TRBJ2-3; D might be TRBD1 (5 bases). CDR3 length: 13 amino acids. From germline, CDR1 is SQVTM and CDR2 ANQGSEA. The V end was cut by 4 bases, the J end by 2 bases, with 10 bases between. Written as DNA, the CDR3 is TGCAGCGTTGGCAGGGAAATCACAGATACGCAGTATTTT. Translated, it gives CSVGREITDTQYF.

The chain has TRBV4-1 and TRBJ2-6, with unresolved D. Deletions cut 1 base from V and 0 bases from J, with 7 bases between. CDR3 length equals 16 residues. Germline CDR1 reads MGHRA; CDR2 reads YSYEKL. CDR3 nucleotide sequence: TGCGCCAGCAGCCAAGGCGGCACCTCTGGGGCCAACGTCCTGACTTTC. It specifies CASSQGGTSGANVLTF.

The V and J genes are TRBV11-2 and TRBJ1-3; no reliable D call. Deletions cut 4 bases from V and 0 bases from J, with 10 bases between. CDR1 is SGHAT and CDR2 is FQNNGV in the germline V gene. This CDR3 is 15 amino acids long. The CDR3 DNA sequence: TGTGCCAGCAGCTCGCCCCCCGGCTCTGGAAACACCATATATTTT. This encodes CASSSPPGSGNTIYF.

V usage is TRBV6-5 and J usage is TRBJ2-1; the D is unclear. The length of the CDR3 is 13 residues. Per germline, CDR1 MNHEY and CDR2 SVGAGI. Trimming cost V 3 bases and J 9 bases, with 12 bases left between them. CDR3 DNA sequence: TGTGCCAGCAGTTATACCAGCATTAGTGAGCAGTTCTTC. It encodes CASSYTSISEQFF.

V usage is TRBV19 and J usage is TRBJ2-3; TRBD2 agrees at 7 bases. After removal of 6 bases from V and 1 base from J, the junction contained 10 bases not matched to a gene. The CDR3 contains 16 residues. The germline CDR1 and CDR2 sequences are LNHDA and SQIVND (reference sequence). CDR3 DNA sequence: TGTGCCAGTAGGGAGAACGGACTAGGAGGCACAGATACGCAGTATTTT. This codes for CASRENGLGGTDTQYF.

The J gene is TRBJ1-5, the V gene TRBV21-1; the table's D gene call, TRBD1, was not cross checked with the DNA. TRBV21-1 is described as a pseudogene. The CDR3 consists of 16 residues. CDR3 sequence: CASRDPDRGENQPQHF. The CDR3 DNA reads TGTGCCAGCCGTGACCCGGACAGGGGAGAAAATCAGCCCCAGCATTTT.

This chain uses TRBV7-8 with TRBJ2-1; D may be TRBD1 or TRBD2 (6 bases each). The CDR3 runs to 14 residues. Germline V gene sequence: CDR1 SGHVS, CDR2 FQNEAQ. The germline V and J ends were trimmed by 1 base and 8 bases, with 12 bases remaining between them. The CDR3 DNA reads TGTGCCAGCAGCTTAGAAGGGGGGTGGGATGAGCAGTTCTTC. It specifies CASSLEGGWDEQFF.

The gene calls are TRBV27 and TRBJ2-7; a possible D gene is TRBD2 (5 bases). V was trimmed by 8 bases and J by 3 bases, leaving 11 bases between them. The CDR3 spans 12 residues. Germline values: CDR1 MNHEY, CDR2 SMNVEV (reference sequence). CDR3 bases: TGTGCCAGCCAAGGACTTGGCTACGAGCAGTACTTC. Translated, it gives CASQGLGYEQYF.

The CDR3 bases are TGTGCCAGCAGTTTGCTAGCGGTTTCAGAGAATGAGCAGTTCTTC. Translated, it gives CASSLLAVSENEQFF. This rearrangement joins TRBV27 to TRBJ2-1, with 7 nucleotides matching TRBD2. CDR1 and CDR2 (germline): MNHEY, SMNVEV (reference sequence). The CDR3 totals 15 residues. V shed 3 bases, J shed 7 bases, and the junction held 9 bases outside the gene matches.

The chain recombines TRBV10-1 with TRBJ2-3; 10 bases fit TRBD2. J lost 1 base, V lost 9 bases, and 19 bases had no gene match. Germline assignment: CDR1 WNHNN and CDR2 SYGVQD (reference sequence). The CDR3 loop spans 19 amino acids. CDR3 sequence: CASFNAGMVAGGRTDTQYF. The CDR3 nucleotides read TGCGCCAGTTTTAACGCGGGGATGGTAGCGGGAGGCCGCACAGATACGCAGTATTTT.

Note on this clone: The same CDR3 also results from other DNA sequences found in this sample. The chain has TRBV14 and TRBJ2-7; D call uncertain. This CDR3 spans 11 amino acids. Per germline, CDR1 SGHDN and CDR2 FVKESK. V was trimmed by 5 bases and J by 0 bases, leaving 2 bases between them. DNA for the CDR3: TGTGCCAGCAGCAACTCCTACGAGCAGTACTTC. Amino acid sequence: CASSNSYEQYF.

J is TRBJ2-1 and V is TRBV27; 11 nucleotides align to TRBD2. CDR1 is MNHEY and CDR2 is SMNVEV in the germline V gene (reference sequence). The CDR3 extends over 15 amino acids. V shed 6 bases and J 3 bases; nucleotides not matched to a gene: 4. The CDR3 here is CASSKGLAGYNEQFF. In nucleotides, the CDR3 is TGTGCCAGCAGCAAAGGACTAGCGGGCTACAATGAGCAGTTCTTC.

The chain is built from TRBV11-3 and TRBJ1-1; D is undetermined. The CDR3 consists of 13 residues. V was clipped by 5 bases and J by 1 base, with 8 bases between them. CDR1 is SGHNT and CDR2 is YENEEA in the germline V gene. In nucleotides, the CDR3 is TGTGCCAGCAGCCATGGTTCGAACACTGAAGCTTTCTTT. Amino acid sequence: CASSHGSNTEAFF.